This T cell receptor (beta chain) came from a study of identical twins. Whole-study findings and limits: Donors were not followed over many years; analysis was cross-sectional.

TCRdb reanalysed the 5' RACE reads using MiXCR and keeps one entry per CDR3 protein. This sample has about 570,000 distinct CDR3 sequences; 9.5% to 10% occur once, and the top ten carry around 3%. Germline assignment: CDR1 ENHRY and CDR2 SYGVKD. V dropped 3 bases and J dropped 5 bases, with 8 bases sitting between them. The CDR3 has 13 amino acids. This clonotype was counted only a few times. Antigen unknown. These sequences were also reported in another study, on yellow fever vaccine responses in identical twins.

Sequenced material: PBMCs. This chain uses TRBV10-3 with TRBJ1-5, with D unresolved. The origin of this receptor is a woman between 18 and 29 years old in good health. CDR3 nucleotides: TGTGCCATCAGTGACGAGGAATATCAGCCCCAGCATTTT. It translates to CAISDEEYQPQHF.